This paragraph reports one T cell receptor beta chain. The antigen is unknown. The sample belongs to a study of T cell responses to AZD1222 COVID-19 vaccine. Clones were read by immunoSEQ multiplex PCR, and TCRdb kept only the in-frame ones, dropping some. The top ten clones hold about 3.5% of a sample with more than 150,000 clones, approximately 90% of them seen once. Study-level results: White British people made up most donors, females outnumbered males, and clonal diversity was possibly underestimated. Two AZD1222 doses significantly raised spike-specific TCR breadth and depth over controls.

Trimming stripped 0 bases from V and 7 bases from J, with 8 bases between. The V gene's germline CDR1 is SGDLS and CDR2 YYNGEE. The CDR3 covers 13 residues. The J gene is TRBJ2-1, the V gene TRBV9; D is unclear. The sequences come from peripheral blood, collected 28 days after the second AZD1222 dose. The sequence derives from an adult who received the AZD1222 COVID-19 vaccine. The CDR3 protein is CASSVVPNNEQFF. Here the CDR3 DNA reads TGTGCCAGCAGCGTAGTCCCTAATAATGAGCAGTTCTTC. The full variable domain, completed using reference TRBV9 and TRBJ2-1, is DSGVTQTPKHLITATGQRVTLRCSPRSGDLSVYWYQQSLDQGLQFLIQYYNGEERAKGNILERFSAQQFPDLHSELNLSSLELGDSALYFCASSVVPNNEQFFGPGTRLTVL.